The 31 T cell receptor beta chains below all came from one sample that was sequenced in a study of T cell responses to AZD1222 COVID-19 vaccine. Produced via immunoSEQ multiplex PCR; TCRdb's table is partial and in-frame only. The sample records 100,000 to 150,000 clones, approximately 91% being singletons. Sample: peripheral blood, taken 28 days after the second AZD1222 dose. The receptors originated from an adult who received the AZD1222 COVID-19 vaccine.

The rearrangement uses TRBV7-9 and TRBJ2-7; D remains unclear. The germline V gene has CDR1 SEHNR and CDR2 FQNEAQ (reference sequence). V shed 1 base and J shed 0 bases, with 13 bases lying between them. This CDR3 contains 16 residues. CDR3 residues: CASSLVENFNSYEQYF. The DNA for the CDR3 is TGTGCCAGCAGCTTAGTGGAAAACTTCAACTCCTACGAGCAGTACTTC.

The gene calls are TRBV19 and TRBJ1-2; D is ambiguous. Trimming left V 3 bases short and J 7 bases short, with 15 bases between. This CDR3 comprises 14 residues. Germline loops: CDR1 LNHDA, CDR2 SQIVND (reference sequence). The CDR3 nucleotides are TGTGCCAGTAGTATTAATCCCAGGTTCGGTGGCTACACCTTC. This gives the protein CASSINPRFGGYTF. Complete variable domain (other parts from reference TRBV19 and TRBJ1-2): DGGITQSPKYLFRKEGQNVTLSCEQNLNHDAMYWYRQDPGQGLRLIYYSQIVNDFQKGDIAEGYSVSREKKESFPLTVTSAQKNPTAFYLCASSINPRFGGYTFGSGTRLTVV.

This clone appeared a few times. This chain links TRBV3-1 (or the pseudogene TRBV3-2) with TRBJ1-2; 7 bases align to TRBD1. V was clipped by 2 bases and J by 5 bases; unmatched bases: 17. CDR1 and CDR2 from the germline V gene are LGHDT and YNNKEL (reference sequence). CDR3 length: 18 residues. CDR3 loop: CASSQLPRTGQPSYGYTF. The CDR3, as DNA: TGTGCCAGCAGCCAACTGCCTAGGACAGGCCAGCCCTCTTATGGCTACACCTTC.

The chain joins TRBV18 to TRBJ1-2; 8 bases are shared with TRBD1. Germline V gene data show CDR1 as KGHSH and CDR2 as LQKENI. V was clipped by 3 bases and J by 4 bases; unmatched bases: 10. CDR3 length: 16 amino acids. The CDR3 nucleotides read TGTGCCAGCTCACCTGGGACAGGCTCGTCGATCTATGGCTACACCTTC. This gives the protein CASSPGTGSSIYGYTF.

This sequence joins TRBV12-3 or TRBV12-4 and TRBJ2-2; no firm D call. The CDR3 runs 13 residues. Trimming took 5 bases from V and 5 from J, leaving 9 bases between them. CDR3 region: CASSPAETGELFF. CDR3 coding DNA: TGTGCCAGCAGTCCCGCTGAGACCGGGGAGCTGTTTTTT.

This chain connects TRBV27 to TRBJ2-7; D not certain. Trimming cost V 4 bases and J 5 bases, with 9 bases left between them. This CDR3 has 12 residues. Germline lookup yields CDR1 MNHEY and CDR2 SMNVEV (reference sequence). The CDR3 sequence: CASSYSGHEQYF. The CDR3 bases are TGTGCCAGCAGTTACAGTGGCCACGAGCAGTACTTC.

This clone has just one count. The chain combines TRBV7-3 with TRBJ2-2, with 14 bases fitting TRBD2. The germline CDR1 and CDR2 sequences are SGHTA and FQGTGA. The V gene end was trimmed by 3 bases and the J gene end by 8 bases; junction bases not matched to a gene: 5. The CDR3 runs 16 residues. The DNA for the CDR3 is TGTGCCAGCAGCTTGGTGGGACTAGCGGGAGTTGGGGAGCTGTTTTTT. Translated: CASSLVGLAGVGELFF.

This chain connects TRBV7-9 to TRBJ1-1; D is possibly TRBD1 (6 bases). The CDR3 loop spans 14 amino acids. Trimming took 3 bases from V and 1 from J, leaving 9 bases between them. The germline gives CDR1 SEHNR, CDR2 FQNEAQ (reference sequence). CDR3 bases: TGTGCCAGCAGCTTTCAGGGGCGGAACACTGAAGCTTTCTTT. It specifies CASSFQGRNTEAFF.

This clone appeared once. This sequence joins TRBV5-1 and TRBJ1-1; perhaps TRBD1 as D (6 bases). Germline-derived CDR1 and CDR2 are SGHRS and YFSETQ. Trimming cost V 0 bases and J 0 bases, with 12 bases left between them. The CDR3 totals 16 residues. The CDR3 DNA sequence: TGCGCCAGCAGCTTGGCAGGGGCACCGCTGAACACTGAAGCTTTCTTT. It is translated as CASSLAGAPLNTEAFF.

The chain links TRBV2 to TRBJ1-2; D remains ambiguous. The ends were cut back, 3 bases at V and 4 bases at J, with 9 bases in the middle. The CDR3 extends over 13 amino acids. Germline CDR1 reads SNHLY; CDR2 reads FYNNEI. CDR3 sequence reads: CASSEVGGYGYTF. The CDR3 DNA reads TGTGCCAGCAGTGAGGTGGGAGGCTATGGCTACACCTTC. The variable domain in full, with the rest retrieved from reference TRBV2 and TRBJ1-2, is EPEVTQTPSHQVTQMGQEVILRCVPISNHLYFYWYRQILGQKVEFLVSFYNNEISEKSEIFDDQFSVERPDGSNFTLKIRSTKLEDSAMYFCASSEVGGYGYTFGSGTRLTVV.

This clone was found a few times. The V gene is TRBV7-2, the J gene TRBJ2-2; maybe TRBD2 (6 bases). CDR3 length: 16 amino acids. The V gene lost 0 bases and the J gene lost 1 base, with 9 bases spanning the gap. Looked up from germline, CDR1 is SGHTA and CDR2 is FQGNSA. The CDR3 sequence is CASSLASGLNTGELFF. CDR3 in DNA: TGTGCCAGCAGCTTAGCTAGCGGATTGAACACCGGGGAGCTGTTTTTT.

The genes are TRBV21-1 and TRBJ2-1; TRBD2 is the table's D call, not checked against the DNA. TRBV21-1 is designated a pseudogene. This CDR3 contains 18 residues. The DNA of the CDR3 is TGTGCCAGCAGCAAAGGGGAAGGACTATGGAGTAGCTGCAATGAGCAGTTCTTC. This encodes CASSKGEGLWSSCNEQFF.

The chain combines TRBV3-1 (or the pseudogene TRBV3-2) with TRBJ2-5; D is unclear. Germline values: CDR1 LGHDT, CDR2 YNNKEL (reference sequence). V lost 0 bases to trimming and J lost 2 bases, with 4 bases between them. The CDR3 is 13 amino acids. CDR3 coding DNA: TGTGCCAGCAGCCAAGAAGGACAAGAGACCCAGTACTTC. Amino acid sequence: CASSQEGQETQYF.

The chain links TRBV9 to TRBJ2-3; the match to TRBD2 covers 9 bases. Germline CDR1 and CDR2: SGDLS and YYNGEE. This CDR3 region has 14 residues. The V segment lost 0 bases and the J segment 5 bases; nucleotides outside the gene matches: 1. The DNA of the CDR3 is TGTGCCAGCAGCGTAGCAGCGGGAGGAGATACGCAGTATTTT. This sequence encodes CASSVAAGGDTQYF.

The CDR3, as DNA: TGTGCCAGCAGCTCGCTAGGCTCTAAAGCGGGAATCGAGCAGTACTTC. It encodes CASSSLGSKAGIEQYF. The rearrangement links TRBV7-8 to TRBJ2-7; TRBD2 matches at 7 bases. V was pared by 4 bases and J by 6 bases, with 15 bases of the junction left unmatched. Germline-derived CDR1 and CDR2 are SGHVS and FQNEAQ. This CDR3 has 16 residues.

V usage is TRBV29-1 and J usage is TRBJ1-1; D is undetermined. The ends were cut back, 4 bases at V and 3 bases at J, with 15 bases in the middle. The germline V gene encodes CDR1 SQVTM and CDR2 ANQGSEA. This CDR3 comprises 14 residues. CDR3 amino acids: CSVGLQTHYTEAFF. The CDR3, as DNA: TGCAGCGTTGGGCTCCAGACACATTACACTGAAGCTTTCTTT.

The DNA for the CDR3 is TGTGCCAGCAGTTTCCGCTGGGGGAGGGAGCAGTTCTTC. It codes for CASSFRWGREQFF. The chain joins TRBV27 to TRBJ2-1, with D perhaps matching TRBD2 (6 bases). CDR1 MNHEY and CDR2 SMNVEV come from the germline V gene (reference sequence). Trimming cost V 3 bases and J 10 bases, with 13 bases left between them. The CDR3 loop spans 13 amino acids.

CDR3 protein: CASSPLQGAGEAFF. The CDR3 DNA is TGTGCCAGCAGTCCCCTACAGGGGGCGGGTGAAGCTTTCTTT. The genes are TRBV27 and TRBJ1-1, with 9 bases fitting TRBD1. The V gene end was trimmed by 5 bases and the J gene end by 7 bases; junction bases not matched to a gene: 8. CDR3 size: 14 residues. The V gene's germline CDR1 is MNHEY and CDR2 SMNVEV (reference sequence).

The V gene is TRBV9, the J gene TRBJ2-7; 8 bases agree with TRBD1. V gave up 3 bases and J gave up 0 bases; unmatched junction bases: 5. This CDR3 contains 15 residues. Germline V gene lookup returns CDR1 SGDLS and CDR2 YYNGEE. DNA of the CDR3: TGTGCCAGCAGCGCTTACGACAGGGGCTCCTACGAGCAGTACTTC. This translates into CASSAYDRGSYEQYF.

The chain links TRBV28 to TRBJ1-1; TRBD1 matches 8 bases. Trimming cost V 5 bases and J 3 bases; bases outside gene matches: 8. Germline assignment: CDR1 MDHEN and CDR2 SYDVKM. This CDR3 has 15 amino acids. DNA for the CDR3: TGTGCCAGCAGTCCACCCAGGACAGGGTACACTGAAGCTTTCTTT. Its translation is CASSPPRTGYTEAFF. Drawing the rest from reference TRBV28 and TRBJ1-1, the complete variable domain is DVKVTQSSRYLVKRTGEKVFLECVQDMDHENMFWYRQDPGLGLRLIYFSYDVKMKEKGDIPEGYSVSREKKERFSLILESASTNQTSMYLCASSPPRTGYTEAFFGQGTRLTVV.

The genes are TRBV3-1 (or the pseudogene TRBV3-2) and TRBJ1-2; D is unresolved. V shed 0 bases and J shed 8 bases, with 13 bases lying between them. The CDR3 runs 14 residues. Germline V gives CDR1 LGHDT, CDR2 YNNKEL (reference sequence). DNA for the CDR3: TGTGCCAGCAGCCAAGATCTGGCAGGAGGGGGCTACACCTTC. Encoded protein: CASSQDLAGGGYTF.

The chain employs TRBV7-9 and TRBJ1-2; TRBD1 matches 7 bases. The V and J ends lost 2 bases and 4 bases, in that order; junction bases with no gene match: 13. Germline CDR1 reads SEHNR; CDR2 reads FQNEAQ (reference sequence). The CDR3 length is 17 residues. CDR3 protein: CASSLNGGGGRVYGYTF. The CDR3, as DNA: TGTGCCAGCAGCTTAAATGGAGGGGGCGGCCGAGTCTATGGCTACACCTTC.

The J gene is TRBJ2-5, the V gene TRBV7-3, with D possibly TRBD1 on 5 matching bases. This CDR3 has 13 amino acids. Germline CDR1 reads SGHTA; CDR2 reads FQGTGA. Trimming shortened V by 3 bases and J by 5 bases, and 10 bases separated the two germline ends. As DNA, the CDR3 is TGTGCCAGCAGCTTGGGGCCTGGTGAGACCCAGTACTTC. Protein: CASSLGPGETQYF.

The gene calls are TRBV11-2 and TRBJ2-1, with 8 nucleotides matching TRBD2. Germline V gene lookup returns CDR1 SGHAT and CDR2 FQNNGV. This CDR3 is built from 14 residues. V was pared by 2 bases and J by 8 bases, with 5 bases of the junction left unmatched. The CDR3 loop is CASSLTSGADEQFF. The CDR3 region has the DNA TGTGCCAGCAGCTTAACTAGCGGTGCTGATGAGCAGTTCTTC.

The V gene is TRBV5-1, the J gene TRBJ1-6; D not resolved. The V gene's germline CDR1 is SGHRS and CDR2 YFSETQ. The CDR3 spans 13 residues. Between the trimmed V and J ends, which lost 4 bases and 5 bases, there was a span of 7 bases. The CDR3 is CASSEGDNSPLHF. The CDR3, as DNA: TGCGCCAGCAGCGAGGGAGATAATTCACCCCTCCACTTT.

The chain couples TRBV5-5 to TRBJ1-1; 8 nucleotides match TRBD1. The CDR3 totals 17 residues. The germline V gene has CDR1 SGHKS and CDR2 YYEKEE (reference sequence). V lost 4 bases, J lost 0 bases, and 11 bases stayed unmatched. The CDR3 region is CASSQLGTGTMNTEAFF. The CDR3 region has the DNA TGTGCCAGCAGCCAACTTGGGACAGGCACTATGAACACTGAAGCTTTCTTT.

The chain recombines TRBV7-3 with TRBJ2-5; D is ambiguous. Trimming shortened V by 3 bases and J by 2 bases, and 7 bases separated the two germline ends. Germline values: CDR1 SGHTA, CDR2 FQGTGA. The CDR3 sequence is 13 residues long. The CDR3 nucleotides read TGTGCCAGCAGCTTCGGTGGGCAAGAGACCCAGTACTTC. Translation gives CASSFGGQETQYF. The full variable domain, rest sourced from reference TRBV7-3 and TRBJ2-5, is GAGVSQTPSNKVTEKGKYVELRCDPISGHTALYWYRQSLGQGPEFLIYFQGTGAADDSGLPNDRFFAVRPEGSVSTLKIQRTERGDSAVYLCASSFGGQETQYFGPGTRLLVL.

This clone occurred once. The genes are TRBV27 and TRBJ2-7, with D tentatively TRBD1 or TRBD2 (5 bases each). This CDR3 contains 16 residues. Trimming stripped 4 bases from V and 3 bases from J, with 19 bases between. Germline V CDR1 and CDR2: MNHEY, SMNVEV (reference sequence). The CDR3 nucleotides are TGTGCCAGCAGTTCACCCCCCGGGACCATCATCTACGAGCAGTACTTC. It codes for CASSSPPGTIIYEQYF.

The chain links TRBV4-2 to TRBJ1-6; 10 bases match TRBD1. Trimming cost V 3 bases and J 4 bases; bases outside gene matches: 6. CDR3 length: 17 amino acids. CDR1 and CDR2 (germline): LGHNA, YNFKEQ. CDR3 in DNA: TGTGCCAGCAGCCAGGTCGGACAGGGGGATTATAATTCACCCCTCCACTTT. This sequence encodes CASSQVGQGDYNSPLHF.

The chain combines TRBV5-1 with TRBJ1-1; D gene unclear. Germline V gene sequence: CDR1 SGHRS, CDR2 YFSETQ. The CDR3 spans 15 residues. The germline V and J ends were trimmed by 4 bases and 5 bases, with 18 bases remaining between them. CDR3 region: CASSRSRATGTEAFF. DNA for the CDR3: TGCGCCAGCAGCCGCTCCCGGGCCACCGGGACTGAAGCTTTCTTT.

The genes are TRBV4-1 and TRBJ2-5; D possibly matches TRBD1 or TRBD2 (5 bases each). V lost 1 base to trimming and J lost 2 bases, with 11 bases between them. The CDR3 contains 15 residues. The V gene's germline CDR1 is MGHRA and CDR2 YSYEKL. The CDR3 coding sequence is TGCGCCAGCAGCCAAGCTGGGACGGGTCAAGAGACCCAGTACTTC. It yields the protein CASSQAGTGQETQYF.